The 18 T cell receptor beta chains below all came from one sample that was sequenced in a study of T cell clonality in common variable immunodeficiency. Measured with immunoSEQ multiplex PCR; TCRdb has only the in-frame clones, and not every one. Singletons are absent from the sample, which has tens of thousands of clones. Sequences were obtained from peripheral blood mononuclear cells. Receptor source: a person aged 18-70 years in good health.

In this sample, this clone turned up many times. The sequence runs out 3 residues before the end of the CDR3; the remainder is reconstructed from the germline J gene. The V gene is TRBV9, the J gene TRBJ2-1; 13 positions agree with TRBD2. The CDR3 spans 16 residues. The V and J ends lost 2 bases and 8 bases, in that order; junction bases with no gene match: 7. Germline assignment: CDR1 SGDLS and CDR2 YYNGEE. The CDR3 bases that were read are TGTGCCAGCAGCGTCGGACTAGCGGGAGTAGGGGATGAG. It translates to CASSVGLAGVGDE. The full CDR3 sequence reads CASSVGLAGVGDEQFF.

At least ten counts were recorded for this clone. With the read ending 3 residues before the CDR3 end, the germline J gene is used to fill in that end. The chain couples TRBV29-1 to TRBJ2-5; weak D call: TRBD1 (6 bases). Trimming took off 6 bases at V and 4 bases at J, with 15 bases between the two ends. The CDR3 contains 13 residues. In germline, CDR1 is SQVTM, CDR2 ANQGSEA. CDR3 DNA (partial): TGCAGCGTCACCTCAGGGGTTAGAGAGACC. It is translated as CSVTSGVRET. The whole CDR3 is CSVTSGVRETQYF.

As to this clone: A much bigger clone sits one base away, suggesting this may be a read error. The CDR3 goes on 3 residues after the read ends, and that part is filled in from the germline J gene. This chain joins TRBV2 and TRBJ1-1, with 8 positions matching TRBD1. Trimming removed 6 bases from V and 6 bases from J; junction bases left unmatched: 12. This CDR3 has 15 amino acids. Germline lookup yields CDR1 SNHLY and CDR2 FYNNEI. The CDR3 reads CASRVQGARGPEAFF. The DNA read from the CDR3 is TGTGCCAGCAGAGTCCAGGGGGCGCGGGGGCCTGAA.

This clone was counted at least ten times. The read comes to an end 3 residues before the CDR3 does, leaving the germline J gene to fill in the end. The V call is TRBV7-9, the J call TRBJ1-1; a weak D match, TRBD1 (5 bases). Germline CDR1 SEHNR, CDR2 FQNEAQ (reference sequence). V shed 2 bases and J shed 5 bases, with 9 bases lying between them. CDR3 length: 13 residues. The CDR3 bases that were read are TGTGCCAGCAGCTTAACCGGGGGAACTGAA. This translates into CASSLTGGTE. The whole CDR3 sequence is CASSLTGGTEAFF.

This clone has ten or more counts. The CDR3 end is not reached by the read, which stops 3 residues before it; the germline J gene fills it in. The chain recombines TRBV7-2 with TRBJ2-1, with TRBD2 matching over 12 bases. In germline, CDR1 is SGHTA, CDR2 FQGNSA. This CDR3 is built from 15 residues. Unmatched junction bases numbered 1, after V lost 2 bases and J lost 5 bases. CDR3 amino acids: CASSLTSGRNNEQFF. The covered CDR3 bases are TGTGCCAGCAGCTTAACTAGCGGGAGGAACAATGAG.

At least ten counts were recorded for this clone. The CDR3 bases that were read are TGTGCCAGCAGTTTCCTGGGGACTACCGACACCGGGGAG. The encoded protein is CASSFLGTTDTGE. The whole CDR3 is CASSFLGTTDTGELFF. The rearrangement uses TRBV12-3 or TRBV12-4 and TRBJ2-2; 7 nucleotides align to TRBD2. The read ends 3 residues early relative to the CDR3; the germline J gene fills the gap. The CDR3 runs 16 residues. Trimming took 3 bases from V and 3 from J; bases not matched to a gene: 7.

Many counts were recorded for this clone. Read data end 3 residues before the CDR3 end; the end is taken from the germline J gene. V is TRBV20-1 and J is TRBJ2-3; 9 positions match TRBD2. Trimming took 4 bases from V and 6 from J; bases not matched to a gene: 8. There are 14 residues in the CDR3. Germline-derived CDR1 and CDR2 are DFQATT and SNEGSKA (reference sequence). CDR3 DNA, as far as it was read: TGCAGTGCTATAGCGGGAGCGTCTGGGGATACG. This encodes CSAIAGASGDT. The CDR3 in its entirety is CSAIAGASGDTQYF.

In its sample, this clone was seen many times. The DNA ends 3 residues before the CDR3 does, and the rest of the CDR3 is filled in from the germline J gene. This chain uses TRBV7-6 with TRBJ2-7, with a tentative D call TRBD2 (6 bases). The V end was cut by 3 bases, the J end by 2 bases, with 8 bases between. The germline V gene has CDR1 SGHVS and CDR2 FNYEAQ. The CDR3 has 13 residues. The CDR3 loop reads CASSLRGAYEQYF. Partial CDR3 DNA: TGTGCCAGCAGCTTGCGCGGGGCCTACGAG.

This clone appeared many times. With the read ending 3 residues before the CDR3 end, the germline J gene is used to fill in that end. The chain joins TRBV10-3 to TRBJ2-2, with D perhaps TRBD1 (6 bases). The length of the CDR3 is 15 residues. CDR1 ENHRY and CDR2 SYGVKD come from the germline V gene. The V end was cut by 7 bases, the J end by 6 bases, with 18 bases between. The CDR3 region is CAIKGEQGRAGELFF. The part of the CDR3 DNA that was read is TGTGCCATCAAGGGGGAACAGGGTAGGGCCGGGGAG.

The sample holds many counts of this clone. The missing CDR3 end, 3 residues past where the read stops, is filled in from the germline J gene. This chain joins TRBV20-1 and TRBJ2-3; perhaps TRBD1 as D (6 bases). The CDR3 consists of 16 residues. In germline, CDR1 is DFQATT, CDR2 SNEGSKA (reference sequence). V lost 0 bases and J lost 4, with 17 bases in between. This CDR3 is CSARDPQGMFADTQYF. Partial CDR3 DNA: TGCAGTGCTAGAGATCCCCAGGGGATGTTTGCAGATACG.

This clone has at least ten counts. The CDR3 goes on 3 residues after the read ends, and that part is filled in from the germline J gene. The chain joins TRBV5-1 to TRBJ2-3; TRBD2 matches at 8 bases. Germline loops: CDR1 SGHRS, CDR2 YFSETQ. The CDR3 consists of 15 residues. Trimming removed 2 bases from V and 3 bases from J; junction bases left unmatched: 5. The DNA read from the CDR3 is TGCGCCAGCAGCTTTACAGCGGGAGAAACAGATACG. Amino acid sequence: CASSFTAGETDT. The full CDR3 protein is CASSFTAGETDTQYF.

This clone came up many times. Partial CDR3 DNA: TGTGCCATCAGTGAAACAGCCGTAGCTAACTATGGC. It codes for CAISETAVANYG. The complete CDR3 reads CAISETAVANYGYTF. The chain recombines TRBV10-3 with TRBJ1-2; D ambiguous. Sequencing ends 3 residues short of the CDR3 end; the germline J gene provides the rest. V lost 3 bases and J lost 0, with 11 bases in between. Germline CDR1 ENHRY, CDR2 SYGVKD. This CDR3 spans 15 amino acids.

This clone has a count of ten or more. Read coverage stops 3 residues before the CDR3 terminus; the germline J gene supplies the remainder. The J gene is TRBJ2-1, the V gene TRBV5-1, with D uncertain. This CDR3 has 13 residues. Germline values: CDR1 SGHRS, CDR2 YFSETQ. The V and J ends lost 6 bases and 7 bases respectively, with 14 bases between them. The sequenced part of the CDR3 DNA is TGCGCCAGCATGCTATTTCAAAATAATGAG. Amino acid sequence: CASMLFQNNE. Given in full, the CDR3 is CASMLFQNNEQFF.

There are many counts of this clone. The read falls 3 residues short of the CDR3 end, and the missing part is taken from the germline J gene. This chain links TRBV20-1 with TRBJ2-2, with TRBD2 identical over 10 bases. The length of the CDR3 is 14 residues. CDR1 is DFQATT and CDR2 is SNEGSKA in the germline V gene (reference sequence). The ends lost 4 bases at V and 4 bases at J; junction bases unmatched: 3. CDR3 in amino acids: CSAKLAGSTGELFF. CDR3 DNA, as far as it was read: TGCAGTGCTAAACTAGCGGGAAGCACCGGGGAG.

This clone was found many times. The observed sequence ends 3 residues before the CDR3 terminus, with the missing tail filled in from the germline J gene. The V call is TRBV19, the J call TRBJ2-1; D possibly corresponds to TRBD2 (6 bases). Germline V gene data show CDR1 as LNHDA and CDR2 as SQIVND (reference sequence). The ends were cut back, 5 bases at V and 8 bases at J, with 10 bases in the middle. The CDR3 is made up of 12 amino acids. The CDR3 DNA, read in part, is TGTGCCAGTAGTGGAGGGTTCTATGAG. Translating it yields CASSGGFYE. From start to end, the CDR3 is CASSGGFYEQFF.

This clone came up many times. The read ends 3 residues before the CDR3 terminus; that terminus is restored from the germline J gene. The rearrangement uses TRBV7-3 and TRBJ1-2; TRBD1 agrees at 9 bases. Germline CDR1 SGHTA, CDR2 FQGTGA. The CDR3 extends over 14 amino acids. The CDR3 loop is CASSPYPGQGSYTF. Incomplete CDR3 DNA: TGTGCCAGCAGTCCTTATCCGGGACAGGGAAGC. Filled out from reference TRBV7-3 and TRBJ1-2, the complete variable domain reads GAGVSQTPSNKVTEKGKYVELRCDPISGHTALYWYRQSLGQGPEFLIYFQGTGAADDSGLPNDRFFAVRPEGSVSTLKIQRTERGDSAVYLCASSPYPGQGSYTFGSGTRLTVV.

In this sample, this clone turned up many times. The read terminates 3 residues before the CDR3 end, so the remaining end is supplied by the germline J gene. The chain recombines TRBV7-3 with TRBJ2-1; 9 nucleotides match TRBD2. V shed 2 bases, J shed 8 bases, and the junction held 7 bases outside the gene matches. CDR3 length: 15 amino acids. The V gene's germline CDR1 is SGHTA and CDR2 FQGTGA. The CDR3 loop is CASSLGLAFRDEQFF. The sequenced part of the CDR3 DNA is TGTGCCAGCAGCTTAGGACTAGCGTTCCGCGATGAG.

This clone was seen at least ten times. Read coverage stops 3 residues before the CDR3 terminus; the germline J gene supplies the remainder. The gene calls are TRBV19 and TRBJ1-4; 7 bases are a match to TRBD1. J lost 0 bases, V lost 6 bases, and 7 bases had no gene match. The CDR3 is made up of 16 amino acids. The germline gives CDR1 LNHDA, CDR2 SQIVND (reference sequence). This CDR3 is CASRDRIKTTNEKLFF. Incomplete CDR3 DNA: TGTGCCAGTAGGGACAGGATAAAAACAACTAATGAAAAA.